This T cell receptor (beta chain) was captured in a study of tumor-infiltrating lymphocytes in primary liver carcinoma. Across the study: Tumor stage was T1-T3 N0M0, and tumor size was about 4 to 10 cm across.

CDR3 length: 12 amino acids. V was trimmed by 4 bases and J by 5 bases, leaving 8 bases between them. CDR1 MDHEN and CDR2 SYDVKM come from the germline V gene. RNA isolated from unsorted whole blood supplied the blood RNA, with germline DNA also extracted. Before the surgical procedure, around 4 milliliters of peripheral blood were collected. Starting from around 500 ng of total RNA, TCR beta cDNA was produced with a primer in the constant region. Libraries of TCR beta came from three nested multiplex PCR rounds with slightly modified ARM-PCR. The first two PCR rounds used TRBV1-TRBV30 primers with a Cbeta primer, around 10 cycles each. In TCRdb, the multiplex PCR reads were re-called with MiXCR into one record per CDR3 protein. The sample records hundreds of thousands of distinct CDR3 sequences, around three fifths being singletons. Regarding this clonotype: A much larger clone differs from this one at a single base, so this may be a read error.

The sequencing input was peripheral blood. This receptor was obtained from a woman aged 25 to 39 with primary liver carcinoma and hepatitis B virus infection. V gene TRBV28 combines with J gene TRBJ1-1; unclear D gene. CDR3 protein: CASSSQDTEAFF. The CDR3 DNA follows: TGTGCCAGCAGTTCCCAGGATACTGAAGCTTTCTTT.